This T cell receptor (beta chain) was sequenced for a study of T cells after yellow fever vaccination. About this clonotype: Its antigen is undetermined.

CDR3 length: 13 residues. CDR1 and CDR2 from the germline V gene are MNHNY and SVGAGI (reference sequence). V gave up 6 bases and J gave up 0 bases, with 9 bases separating them. Generation of TCR cDNA used 5'RACE template switching (which added a universal primer site and UMIs). TCRdb reanalysed the 5' RACE reads using MiXCR and keeps one entry per CDR3 protein. The sample holds approximately 550,000 distinct CDR3 sequences, about 19% seen once. Points from the study as a whole: Researchers cautioned that FACS-sorted repertoires could harbor abundant clonotypes contaminating from the bulk population. Clonotypes found in both CD4 and CD8 compartments made up a small share. At around 96% for CD4 and around 91% for CD8, most primary-vaccination clones showed up again after the booster.

This TCR came from a man aged 25 to 40 who received the YFV17D yellow fever vaccine. Sequenced here: PBMCs, sampled 15 days after the yellow fever booster vaccination. The chain employs TRBV6-6 and TRBJ2-7; D gene uncertain. The CDR3 coding sequence is TGTGCCAGCAGCCCCAGCTTCTCCTACGAGCAGTACTTC. It encodes CASSPSFSYEQYF.